These 14 T cell receptor beta chains were all obtained from the same sample, sequenced in a study of cytomegalovirus exposure and HLA in healthy donors. Primers for the PCR totalled 60 Vbeta and 13 Jbeta. Data came from immunoSEQ multiplex PCR; TCRdb stores just in-frame clones and leaves some out. Of about 120,000 clones in the sample, under 90% were seen once. The material sequenced was PBMCs. Every receptor here comes from a woman in her forties in good health and CMV-seronegative.

The sample holds a few counts of this clone. The chain joins TRBV27 to TRBJ1-1; D is unresolved. Germline values: CDR1 MNHEY, CDR2 SMNVEV (reference sequence). CDR3 length: 16 amino acids. V lost 2 bases, J lost 0 bases, and 13 bases lay in between. For the CDR3, the DNA is TGTGCCAGCAGTTTACCGCCGGGTAAAATGAACACTGAAGCTTTCTTT. It is translated as CASSLPPGKMNTEAFF.

The CDR3 DNA is TGTGCCAGCAGTCCTCGACAGGGGGCGAGGTTGGAGCAGTACTTC. It encodes CASSPRQGARLEQYF. This chain connects TRBV6-5 to TRBJ2-7, with 10 bases lining up with TRBD1. Germline CDR1 reads MNHEY; CDR2 reads SVGAGI. Trimming cost V 5 bases and J 7 bases; bases outside gene matches: 11. The CDR3 has 15 residues.

This chain uses TRBV7-8 with TRBJ2-2; 13 nucleotides align to TRBD2. Losses at the gene ends were 5 bases for V and 4 bases for J; bases not matched to a gene: 4. Germline lookup yields CDR1 SGHVS and CDR2 FQNEAQ. There are 16 residues in the CDR3. In DNA, the CDR3 is TGTGCCAGCAGCCAGGGACTAGCGGGGTTCACCGGGGAGCTGTTTTTT. As protein: CASSQGLAGFTGELFF.

The chain links TRBV4-2 to TRBJ2-1, with 14 bases identical to TRBD2. The CDR3 sequence is 19 residues long. J lost 7 bases, V lost 0 bases, and 11 bases had no gene match. The germline V gene has CDR1 LGHNA and CDR2 YNFKEQ. The CDR3 reads CASSQEVAGTSGSMNEQFF. The CDR3, as DNA: TGTGCCAGCAGCCAAGAAGTGGCCGGGACTAGCGGGAGTATGAATGAGCAGTTCTTC.

V and J are TRBV1 and TRBJ2-7; TRBD2, the table's D call, was not compared with the DNA. TRBV1 is a pseudogene segment. The CDR3 totals 20 residues. The CDR3, as DNA: TGCACCAGCAGCAAACCTACCGGGACTAGCGGGAGCTCTAGGTCCTACGAGCAGTACTTC. It yields the protein CTSSKPTGTSGSSRSYEQYF.

V usage is TRBV19 and J usage is TRBJ2-7; 9 bases are shared with TRBD2. Germline CDR1 LNHDA, CDR2 SQIVND (reference sequence). V dropped 10 bases and J dropped 1; count of bases not matched to a gene: 17. The CDR3 runs 17 residues. The CDR3 region has the DNA TGTGCCACCCCGGGGGGTAGCGGGAGTGTGGTTTCCTACGAGCAGTACTTC. Amino acids: CATPGGSGSVVSYEQYF.

The rearrangement uses TRBV18 and TRBJ2-7, with 8 bases that match TRBD1. This CDR3 is 14 amino acids long. Looked up from germline, CDR1 is KGHSH and CDR2 is LQKENI. J lost 2 bases, V lost 5 bases, and 5 bases had no gene match. The CDR3 region is CASSSGQGPYEQYF. CDR3 sequence (DNA): TGTGCCAGCTCATCCGGACAGGGTCCCTACGAGCAGTACTTC.

The rearrangement links TRBV5-4 to TRBJ1-1, with D hard to call. The ends were cut back, 0 bases at V and 0 bases at J, with 12 bases in the middle. Germline V gene data show CDR1 as SGHNT and CDR2 as YYREEE (reference sequence). The length of the CDR3 is 16 residues. The CDR3 coding sequence is TGTGCCAGCAGCTTGGACTCGATGGGCATGAACACTGAAGCTTTCTTT. Protein sequence: CASSLDSMGMNTEAFF.

The chain joins TRBV9 to TRBJ1-4; D is perhaps TRBD1 (6 bases). Trimming removed 3 bases from V and 8 bases from J, with 23 bases in between. This CDR3 region has 17 residues. The germline CDR1 and CDR2 sequences are SGDLS and YYNGEE. The CDR3 protein is CASSEKSGDLSLEKLFF. DNA of the CDR3: TGTGCCAGCAGCGAAAAATCAGGGGACCTGAGCCTGGAAAAACTGTTTTTT.

The chain couples TRBV2 to TRBJ1-1; perhaps TRBD1 as D (6 bases). The ends were cut back, 6 bases at V and 4 bases at J, with 18 bases in the middle. This CDR3 region has 15 residues. The germline V gene has CDR1 SNHLY and CDR2 FYNNEI. The CDR3 reads CASSSHRAEGTEAFF. The CDR3 bases are TGTGCCAGCAGCTCGCACAGGGCCGAGGGCACTGAAGCTTTCTTT.

The chain joins TRBV7-2 to TRBJ2-7; 8 bases match TRBD2. The germline CDR1 and CDR2 sequences are SGHTA and FQGNSA. CDR3 size: 16 residues. V dropped 1 base and J dropped 5; count of bases not matched to a gene: 10. CDR3 region: CASSLVPGGPLNEQYF. CDR3 DNA: TGTGCCAGCAGCTTAGTACCGGGAGGGCCGTTGAACGAGCAGTACTTC. Using reference TRBV7-2 and TRBJ2-7 for the parts outside the CDR3, the full variable domain is GAGVSQSPSNKVTEKGKDVELRCDPISGHTALYWYRQSLGQGLEFLIYFQGNSAPDKSGLPSDRFSAERTGGSVSTLTIQRTQQEDSAVYLCASSLVPGGPLNEQYFGPGTRLTVT.

V usage is TRBV27 and J usage is TRBJ1-1; D may be TRBD1 (5 bases). The V gene lost 1 base and the J gene lost 8 bases, with 11 bases spanning the gap. Looked up from germline, CDR1 is MNHEY and CDR2 is SMNVEV (reference sequence). The CDR3 extends over 13 amino acids. The CDR3 loop is CASSLLAGREAFF. CDR3 DNA sequence: TGTGCCAGCAGTTTATTGGCAGGGAGGGAAGCTTTCTTT.

CDR3 in DNA: TGTGCCAGCAGTCCGGGACAGGGGTATGGCTACACCTTC. Protein: CASSPGQGYGYTF. The chain has TRBV27 and TRBJ1-2; TRBD1 aligns across 10 bases. With 5 bases clipped from V and 5 bases from J, the junction kept 2 bases outside the gene matches. CDR3 length: 13 amino acids. From germline, CDR1 is MNHEY and CDR2 SMNVEV (reference sequence).

The V call is TRBV6-5, the J call TRBJ1-1; D perhaps matches TRBD1 (5 bases). Trimming pared 6 bases from V and 1 base from J, leaving 12 bases between. CDR1 and CDR2 from the germline V gene are MNHEY and SVGAGI. This CDR3 spans 14 amino acids. Here the CDR3 reads CASSRGTENTEAFF. In DNA, the CDR3 is TGTGCCAGCAGCCGCGGGACGGAGAACACTGAAGCTTTCTTT.